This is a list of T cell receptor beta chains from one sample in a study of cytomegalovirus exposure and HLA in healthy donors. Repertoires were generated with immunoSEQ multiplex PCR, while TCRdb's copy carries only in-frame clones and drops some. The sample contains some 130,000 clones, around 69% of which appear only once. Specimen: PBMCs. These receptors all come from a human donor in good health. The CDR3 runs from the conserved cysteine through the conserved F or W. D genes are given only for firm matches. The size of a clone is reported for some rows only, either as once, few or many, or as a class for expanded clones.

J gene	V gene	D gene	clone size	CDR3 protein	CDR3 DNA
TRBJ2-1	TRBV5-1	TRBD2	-	CASSTASGGVNEQFF	TGCGCCAGCAGCACCGCTAGCGGGGGGGTTAATGAGCAGTTCTTC
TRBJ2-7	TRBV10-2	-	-	CASSERYEQYF	TGCGCCAGCAGTGAGCGCTACGAGCAGTACTTC
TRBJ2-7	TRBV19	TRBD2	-	CASSRSSGDSYEQYF	TGTGCCAGTAGCCGGTCTAGCGGTGACTCCTACGAGCAGTACTTC
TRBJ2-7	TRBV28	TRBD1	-	CASSLSGTVDHYEQYF	TGTGCCAGCAGTTTATCAGGGACAGTCGACCACTACGAGCAGTACTTC
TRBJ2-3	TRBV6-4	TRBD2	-	CASSASGGATDTQYF	TGTGCCAGCAGTGCTAGCGGGGGCGCCACAGATACGCAGTATTTT
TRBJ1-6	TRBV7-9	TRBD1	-	CSSSLGWTGYSPLHF	TGTTCCAGCAGCTTAGGGTGGACAGGGTATTCACCCCTCCACTTT
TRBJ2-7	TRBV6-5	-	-	CASSPGGIIVEQYF	TGTGCCAGCAGCCCTGGCGGGATAATTGTCGAGCAGTACTTC
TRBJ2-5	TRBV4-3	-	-	CASSQDPAGPPPRETQYF	TGCGCCAGCAGCCAAGATCCGGCGGGGCCCCCCCCCAGGGAGACCCAGTACTTC
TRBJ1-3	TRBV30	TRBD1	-	CAWSGTGLSGNTIYF	TGTGCCTGGAGTGGGACAGGGCTCTCTGGAAACACCATATATTTT
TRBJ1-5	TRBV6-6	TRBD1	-	CASHRQGPNQPQHF	TGTGCCAGCCACAGACAGGGGCCTAATCAGCCCCAGCATTTT
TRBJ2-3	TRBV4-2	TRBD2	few	CASSQEVAGGSDTQYF	TGTGCCAGCAGCCAAGAAGTAGCGGGGGGTTCAGATACGCAGTATTTT
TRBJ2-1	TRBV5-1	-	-	CASSFSMRGNEQFF	TGCGCCAGCAGCTTTTCCATGCGAGGGAATGAGCAGTTCTTC
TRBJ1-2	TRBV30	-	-	CGLWQNYGYTF	TGTGGGCTGTGGCAAAACTATGGCTACACCTTC
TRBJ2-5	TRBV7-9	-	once	CASSWETSRETQYF	TGTGCCAGCAGCTGGGAGACTAGTAGAGAGACCCAGTACTTC
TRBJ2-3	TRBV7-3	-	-	CASSFWGGTNTDTQYF	TGTGCCAGCAGCTTCTGGGGGGGGACAAACACAGATACGCAGTATTTT
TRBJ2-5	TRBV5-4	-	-	CASSRPRGEGQETQYF	TGTGCCAGCAGTCGCCCCAGGGGCGAGGGGCAAGAGACCCAGTACTTC
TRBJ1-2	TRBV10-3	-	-	CAINPRTANYGYTF	TGTGCCATCAATCCGAGAACAGCCAACTATGGCTACACCTTC
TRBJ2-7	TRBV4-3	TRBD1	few	CASSQDSTGQNEQYF	TGCGCCAGCAGCCAAGATTCGACAGGGCAGAACGAGCAGTACTTC
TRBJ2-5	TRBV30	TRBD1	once	CAWKGGIETQYF	TGTGCCTGGAAAGGGGGCATTGAGACCCAGTACTTC
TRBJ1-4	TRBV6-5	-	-	CASSYRGGQGEKLFF	TGTGCCAGCAGTTATCGTGGGGGACAAGGTGAAAAACTGTTTTTT
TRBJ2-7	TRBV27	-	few	CTAGSPSSYEQYF	TGTACGGCGGGCAGCCCTAGCTCCTACGAGCAGTACTTC
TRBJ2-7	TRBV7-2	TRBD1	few	CASSSRDRDYEQYF	TGTGCCAGCAGCTCCCGGGACAGGGACTACGAGCAGTACTTC
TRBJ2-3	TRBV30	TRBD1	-	CACPWTGRTTQYF	TGTGCCTGCCCTTGGACAGGGCGGACTACGCAGTATTTT
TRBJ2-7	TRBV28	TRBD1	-	CASTRGQATYEQYF	TGTGCCAGCACCAGGGGACAGGCTACCTACGAGCAGTACTTC
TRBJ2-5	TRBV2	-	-	CASEMAGRLETQYF	TGTGCCAGCGAGATGGCAGGGAGGTTAGAGACCCAGTACTTC
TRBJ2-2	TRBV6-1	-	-	CATLRQVNTGELFF	TGTGCCACTCTGCGACAGGTGAACACCGGGGAGCTGTTTTTT
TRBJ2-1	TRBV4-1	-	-	CASSPADRPNEQFF	TGCGCCAGCAGCCCAGCGGACCGGCCCAATGAGCAGTTCTTC
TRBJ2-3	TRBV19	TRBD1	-	CASSKGSGGVKASRGDTQYF	TGTGCCAGTAGTAAGGGGTCAGGGGGCGTGAAAGCCTCACGGGGGGATACGCAGTATTTT
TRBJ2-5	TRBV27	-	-	CASSPTDSQETQYF	TGTGCCAGCAGCCCGACAGACTCACAAGAGACCCAGTACTTC
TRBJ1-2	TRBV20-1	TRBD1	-	CSAIRTGGYTF	TGCAGTGCTATACGGACAGGCGGCTACACCTTC
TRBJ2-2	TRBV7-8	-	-	CASSRWGGASAGELFF	TGTGCCAGCAGCCGTTGGGGGGGGGCCTCTGCCGGGGAGCTGTTTTTT
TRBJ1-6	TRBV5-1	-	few	CATPRNSPLHF	TGCGCCACCCCGAGAAATTCACCCCTCCACTTT
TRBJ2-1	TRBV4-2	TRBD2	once	CASSGTSGANEQFF	TGTGCCAGCAGCGGGACTAGCGGGGCCAATGAGCAGTTCTTC
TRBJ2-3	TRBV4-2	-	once	CASSQRSGEWADTQYF	TGTGCCAGCAGCCAACGTTCAGGGGAATGGGCAGATACGCAGTATTTT
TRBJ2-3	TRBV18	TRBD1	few	CASSPNGQGGTQYF	TGTGCCAGCTCACCAAATGGACAGGGTGGTACGCAGTATTTT
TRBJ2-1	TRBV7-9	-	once	CASRPSDSYNEQFF	TGTGCCAGCCGTCCCAGCGACTCCTACAATGAGCAGTTCTTC
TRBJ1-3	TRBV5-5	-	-	CASSWGQVSGNTIYF	TGTGCCAGCAGCTGGGGACAAGTCTCTGGAAACACCATATATTTT
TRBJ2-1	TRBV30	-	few	CAWDSRVIYNEQFF	TGTGCCTGGGATTCCCGGGTCATATACAATGAGCAGTTCTTC
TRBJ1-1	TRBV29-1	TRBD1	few	CSVGTGGMTTEAFF	TGCAGCGTCGGGACAGGGGGCATGACCACTGAAGCTTTCTTT
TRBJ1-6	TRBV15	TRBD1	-	CATSREGQGGSPLHF	TGTGCCACCAGCAGAGAAGGCCAGGGGGGCTCACCCCTCCACTTT
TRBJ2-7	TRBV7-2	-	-	CASSNQGGGGQYF	TGTGCCAGCAGCAACCAAGGGGGGGGCGGACAGTACTTC
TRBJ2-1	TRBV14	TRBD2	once	CASSQVPPSAGGVGREQFF	TGTGCCAGCAGCCAAGTTCCCCCGTCCGCCGGGGGGGTGGGGCGTGAGCAGTTCTTC
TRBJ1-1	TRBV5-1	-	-	CASSSDTDTEAFF	TGCGCCAGCAGCTCGGACACCGACACTGAAGCTTTCTTT
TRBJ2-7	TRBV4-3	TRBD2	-	CASSQEFGGEQYF	TGCGCCAGCAGCCAAGAATTCGGGGGGGAGCAGTACTTC